A single sample gave rise to the 27 T cell receptor beta chains below, sequenced in a study of T cell repertoires in cytomegalovirus infection. TCRdb ran MiXCR on the reads and lists one entry per CDR3 protein. Of roughly 340,000 distinct CDR3 sequences in the sample, about 27% are singletons; the top ten hold roughly 20%. Their specific antigens are unknown. The specimen comprised cultured PBMCs, sampled from culture after CMV antigen stimulation. The receptors were gathered from a human donor in good health (CMV status not recorded). Some clones in this sample may be carry-over from other donors' samples.

The chain is built from TRBV19 and TRBJ2-6, with a weak D call TRBD1 (5 bases). This CDR3 contains 16 residues. CDR1 and CDR2 from the germline V gene are LNHDA and SQIVND (reference sequence). V gave up 4 bases and J gave up 0 bases, with 10 bases separating them. The chain's CDR3 is CASSTTASSGANVLTF. The CDR3 DNA reads as TGTGCCAGTAGTACGACAGCGAGCTCTGGGGCCAACGTCCTGACTTTC.

The chain uses TRBV10-3 and TRBJ1-3, with D possibly being TRBD1 (5 bases). Germline CDR1 reads ENHRY; CDR2 reads SYGVKD. The CDR3 is 14 amino acids. The V and J ends lost 4 bases and 0 bases respectively, with 7 bases between them. CDR3 residues: CAISVDNSGNTIYF. Written as DNA, the CDR3 is TGTGCCATCAGTGTGGACAACTCTGGAAACACCATATATTTT.

This clonotype was seen more than once but under ten times. The CDR3 loop is CASSYSREDTLSTDTQYF. The CDR3 DNA reads as TGTGCCAGCAGTTACTCACGGGAGGACACTCTTAGCACAGATACGCAGTATTTT. The chain recombines TRBV6-8 with TRBJ2-3; 7 bases agree with TRBD2. CDR3 length: 18 amino acids. Germline loops: CDR1 MNHGY, CDR2 SAAAGT. Trimming at V came to 0 bases and at J to 0 bases, leaving 9 bases not matched to a gene.

The chain is built from TRBV7-9 and TRBJ2-5; D might be TRBD1 or TRBD2, each matching 6 bases. Trimming took 6 bases from V and 5 from J, leaving 13 bases between them. CDR3 size: 13 residues. Germline CDR1 and CDR2: SEHNR and FQNEAQ (reference sequence). CDR3 coding DNA: TGTGCCAGCAGTCCTACAGGGAGGGAGACCCAGTACTTC. Its translation: CASSPTGRETQYF.

This rearrangement joins TRBV19 to TRBJ1-5; D not resolved. V was shortened by 1 base and J by 9 bases, with 22 bases between the two germline ends. The CDR3 has 17 amino acids. The germline V gene has CDR1 LNHDA and CDR2 SQIVND (reference sequence). Here the CDR3 DNA reads TGTGCCAGTAGTATAGGCCGGGAAGACCGATCCGAGTGGCCCCAGCATTTT. This encodes CASSIGREDRSEWPQHF.

This clonotype was counted a few times. The chain is built from TRBV15 and TRBJ2-7, with 7 bases matching TRBD2. Losses at the gene ends were 8 bases for V and 2 bases for J; bases not matched to a gene: 12. CDR1 is LNHNV, CDR2 YYDKDF, per germline (reference sequence). CDR3 length equals 15 residues. CDR3 in DNA: TGTGCCACCTCAGAACCGGGAGGCCCAACCTACGAGCAGTACTTC. It is translated as CATSEPGGPTYEQYF.

The CDR3 here is CASSAGQNSNQPQHF. The CDR3 region has the DNA TGTGCCAGCAGTGCGGGACAGAATAGCAATCAGCCCCAGCATTTT. The chain is built from TRBV6-1 and TRBJ1-5; 7 positions agree with TRBD1. CDR1 is MNHNS, CDR2 SASEGT, per germline. The length of the CDR3 is 15 residues. J lost 0 bases, V lost 4 bases, and 3 bases had no gene match.

This clonotype was observed a handful of times. The rearrangement uses TRBV18 and TRBJ2-5; unclear D gene. The V gene's germline CDR1 is KGHSH and CDR2 LQKENI. V lost 0 bases, J lost 5 bases, and 4 bases lay in between. This CDR3 contains 12 residues. CDR3 DNA: TGTGCCAGCTCACCACCGATGGAGACCCAGTACTTC. Its translation: CASSPPMETQYF. Complete variable domain (other parts from reference TRBV18 and TRBJ2-5): NAGVMQNPRHLVRRRGQEARLRCSPMKGHSHVYWYRQLPEEGLKFMVYLQKENIIDESGMPKERFSAEFPKEGPSILRIQQVVRGDSAAYFCASSPPMETQYFGPGTRLLVL.

The genes are TRBV7-9 and TRBJ1-6; 9 bases align to TRBD1. CDR1 and CDR2 from the germline V gene are SEHNR and FQNEAQ (reference sequence). The CDR3 spans 16 residues. The V gene end was trimmed by 5 bases and the J gene end by 7 bases; junction bases not matched to a gene: 9. The DNA for the CDR3 is TGTGCCAGCAGCCTCACAACCGGGACAGGGAATTCACCCCTCCACTTT. The encoded protein is CASSLTTGTGNSPLHF.

V and J are TRBV19 and TRBJ2-7; the D gene could be TRBD1 or TRBD2 (6 bases each). There are 14 residues in the CDR3. V lost 4 bases, J lost 3 bases, and 13 bases lay in between. CDR1 LNHDA and CDR2 SQIVND come from the germline V gene (reference sequence). CDR3 loop: CASSTGEVVYEQYF. Written as DNA, the CDR3 is TGTGCCAGTAGTACAGGGGAGGTGGTCTACGAGCAGTACTTC.

The genes are TRBV6-5 and TRBJ2-5, with TRBD1 matching over 10 bases. Germline V gene sequence: CDR1 MNHEY, CDR2 SVGAGI. Losses at the gene ends were 6 bases for V and 2 bases for J; bases not matched to a gene: 9. The CDR3 is made up of 16 amino acids. The CDR3 DNA follows: TGTGCCAGCAGGCAACCGGGACAGGGGAGGCAAGAGACCCAGTACTTC. This translates into CASRQPGQGRQETQYF.

The chain employs TRBV7-6 and TRBJ2-2; no reliable D call. V lost 6 bases and J lost 4, with 9 bases in between. CDR3 length: 13 amino acids. Germline V gene sequence: CDR1 SGHVS, CDR2 FNYEAQ. CDR3 DNA: TGTGCCAGCAGTAGTAGGATCACCGGGGAGCTGTTTTTT. This translates into CASSSRITGELFF.

The chain carries TRBV28 and TRBJ1-5; possible D gene TRBD1, 5 bases. V gave up 6 bases and J gave up 5 bases, with 14 bases separating them. The germline gives CDR1 MDHEN, CDR2 SYDVKM. The CDR3 is 14 amino acids. The CDR3 DNA follows: TGTGCCAGCAGACTGGGGGATATTTATCAGCCCCAGCATTTT. Amino acid sequence: CASRLGDIYQPQHF. The full variable domain, completed using reference TRBV28 and TRBJ1-5, is DVKVTQSSRYLVKRTGEKVFLECVQDMDHENMFWYRQDPGLGLRLIYFSYDVKMKEKGDIPEGYSVSREKKERFSLILESASTNQTSMYLCASRLGDIYQPQHFGDGTRLSIL.

This chain joins TRBV7-8 and TRBJ2-5, with 10 nucleotides matching TRBD1. The CDR3 is made up of 15 amino acids. The V and J ends lost 2 bases and 3 bases, in that order; junction bases with no gene match: 3. In germline, CDR1 is SGHVS, CDR2 FQNEAQ. Here the CDR3 reads CASSLPGTGEETQYF. CDR3 DNA: TGTGCCAGCAGCTTACCAGGGACAGGGGAAGAGACCCAGTACTTC.

CDR3 sequence (DNA): TGTGCCAGTAGAACCAGCGGCGCCCAAAGGTTCTATGGCTACACCTTC. It translates to CASRTSGAQRFYGYTF. The chain links TRBV19 to TRBJ1-2; D is unresolved. V lost 6 bases and J lost 4, with 21 bases in between. CDR3 length: 16 residues. The V gene's germline CDR1 is LNHDA and CDR2 SQIVND (reference sequence).

This sequence joins TRBV19 and TRBJ1-5; 7 positions agree with TRBD1. Looked up from germline, CDR1 is LNHDA and CDR2 is SQIVND (reference sequence). CDR3 size: 18 residues. With 4 bases clipped from V and 3 bases from J, the junction kept 15 bases outside the gene matches. CDR3 region: CASSTRSSGQAFNQPQHF. DNA for the CDR3: TGTGCCAGTAGTACCAGATCCTCAGGACAGGCCTTCAATCAGCCCCAGCATTTT.

The table lists this clonotype with a few counts. The chain links TRBV7-6 to TRBJ1-1, with 8 positions matching TRBD1. Germline V CDR1 and CDR2: SGHVS, FNYEAQ. The V and J ends lost 5 bases and 6 bases, in that order; junction bases with no gene match: 5. The CDR3 sequence is 13 residues long. The CDR3 loop reads CASSRTGFAEAFF. CDR3 nucleotide sequence: TGTGCCAGCAGCAGGACAGGGTTCGCTGAAGCTTTCTTT.

The sample holds a few counts of this clonotype. The chain links TRBV12-5 to TRBJ2-1, with 8 positions matching TRBD2. V dropped 2 bases and J dropped 0; count of bases not matched to a gene: 15. In germline, CDR1 is LGHNT, CDR2 FRNRAP. The CDR3 is made up of 20 amino acids. The CDR3 region has the DNA TGTGCTAGTGGTTTGCTCCAGTTTACAGCGGGAGCGAGCTCCTACAATGAGCAGTTCTTC. Translated, it gives CASGLLQFTAGASSYNEQFF.

This clonotype was recorded once. The chain recombines TRBV27 with TRBJ2-2, with D possibly matching TRBD1 (5 bases). V was trimmed by 5 bases and J by 1 base, leaving 11 bases between them. Germline CDR1 is MNHEY and CDR2 is SMNVEV (reference sequence). The CDR3 contains 15 residues. Written as DNA, the CDR3 is TGTGCCAGCAGTGCCCCGACAGAGAACACCGGGGAGCTGTTTTTT. This codes for CASSAPTENTGELFF.

V gene TRBV9 combines with J gene TRBJ1-1, with D hard to call. This CDR3 is 17 amino acids long. CDR1 is SGDLS, CDR2 YYNGEE, per germline. With 0 bases removed from V and 7 bases from J, the gap between germline ends came to 22 bases. The CDR3, as DNA: TGTGCCAGCAGCGTAGAGTCCCAGGTCCTGAAAGACGATGAAGCTTTCTTT. Translation: CASSVESQVLKDDEAFF.

This sequence joins TRBV19 and TRBJ2-1; TRBD2 is a possible D gene (6 bases). The length of the CDR3 is 14 residues. Germline lookup yields CDR1 LNHDA and CDR2 SQIVND (reference sequence). V was clipped by 3 bases and J by 2 bases, with 8 bases between them. The CDR3 spells CASSIGGPYNEQFF. CDR3 nucleotide sequence: TGTGCCAGTAGTATCGGGGGACCCTACAATGAGCAGTTCTTC. Full variable domain (outside the CDR3, taken from reference TRBV19 and TRBJ2-1): DGGITQSPKYLFRKEGQNVTLSCEQNLNHDAMYWYRQDPGQGLRLIYYSQIVNDFQKGDIAEGYSVSREKKESFPLTVTSAQKNPTAFYLCASSIGGPYNEQFFGPGTRLTVL.

The gene calls are TRBV7-2 and TRBJ2-5; D is possibly TRBD1 (5 bases). CDR3 size: 15 residues. Germline CDR1 is SGHTA and CDR2 is FQGNSA. V was shortened by 2 bases and J by 2 bases, with 12 bases between the two germline ends. This CDR3 reads CASSLRGSQQETQYF. CDR3 in DNA: TGTGCCAGCAGCTTAAGGGGATCCCAACAAGAGACCCAGTACTTC.

This clonotype occurred a few times. This sequence joins TRBV20-1 and TRBJ1-1, with a tentative D call TRBD1 (5 bases). In germline, CDR1 is DFQATT, CDR2 SNEGSKA (reference sequence). V gave up 7 bases and J gave up 0 bases, with 18 bases separating them. CDR3 length equals 15 residues. CDR3 coding DNA: TGCAGTGTTCCCTCCCGCGGGACCGTGAACACTGAAGCTTTCTTT. As protein: CSVPSRGTVNTEAFF.

This clonotype was recorded at least ten times. The chain joins TRBV7-2 to TRBJ1-1, with a possible D match to TRBD1 (6 bases). The CDR3 has 17 amino acids. V was cut by 5 bases and J by 2 bases, with 21 bases left in between. Germline loops: CDR1 SGHTA, CDR2 FQGNSA. For the CDR3, the DNA is TGTGCCAGCAGCGAATGGGGGGCACGGGGTGGTAACACTGAAGCTTTCTTT. It yields the protein CASSEWGARGGNTEAFF.

The chain has TRBV6-6 and TRBJ1-6; D may be TRBD1 (6 bases). V shed 7 bases and J shed 6 bases, with 13 bases lying between them. The CDR3 has 14 residues. Germline CDR1 and CDR2: MNHNY and SVGAGI (reference sequence). This chain's CDR3 is CASTERGSNSPLHF. CDR3 in DNA: TGTGCCAGCACCGAGAGGGGGTCTAATTCACCCCTCCACTTT.

The chain is built from TRBV5-6 and TRBJ2-5, with 13 nucleotides matching TRBD2. The length of the CDR3 is 18 residues. With 4 bases clipped from V and 2 bases from J, the junction kept 11 bases outside the gene matches. The germline V gene encodes CDR1 SGHDT and CDR2 YYEEEE. Here the CDR3 reads CASSPLVRLAGGQETQYF. The CDR3 DNA is TGTGCCAGCAGCCCTCTCGTCCGACTAGCGGGAGGTCAAGAGACCCAGTACTTC.

This clonotype was counted many times. This sequence joins TRBV7-3 and TRBJ2-2, with D possibly matching TRBD2 (7 bases). Trimming shortened V by 6 bases and J by 5 bases, and 16 bases separated the two germline ends. The germline V gene has CDR1 SGHTA and CDR2 FQGTGA. This CDR3 contains 15 residues. Here the CDR3 DNA reads TGTGCCAGCAGTTCCCCGAGGGGGGGAACCGGGGAGCTGTTTTTT. Protein sequence: CASSSPRGGTGELFF.